This TCR beta chain stems from a study of shared clonotypes between healthy human individuals. Genomic DNA of every subset was divided equally among multiple immunoSEQ plates. Assay: immunoSEQ multiplex PCR; the TCRdb copy retains only in-frame clones and omits some. This sample yields about 2.1 million clones, of which 85% to 95% are seen a single time; about 1.6% belongs to the top ten. Germline V gene data show CDR1 as SEHNR and CDR2 as FQNEAQ (reference sequence). The CDR3 runs 16 residues. Trimming stripped 5 bases from V and 5 bases from J, with 18 bases between. In the naive CD8 group, cells lacked CD45RO and were positively selected for CCR7, so terminally differentiated effector memory CD45RA+ cells were left out.

Sequenced sample: naive CD8+ T cells from PBMCs. The rearrangement uses TRBV7-9 and TRBJ2-2, with D maybe TRBD2 (5 bases). The source is a man in his late teens or twenties in good health. Some clones in this sample may be carry-over from other donors' samples. The CDR3: CASSPSAGNRTGELFF. The CDR3 nucleotides read TGTGCCAGCAGCCCCTCCGCCGGGAATCGGACCGGGGAGCTGTTTTTT.